This TCR beta chain emerged from a study of identical twins. Using its own MiXCR run on the 5' RACE reads, TCRdb lists one record per CDR3 protein. The table has 500,000 to 550,000 distinct CDR3 sequences, 20% to 25% seen once; the top ten hold around 0.9%. The V and J ends lost 11 bases and 3 bases respectively, with 13 bases between them. CDR3 size: 12 residues. CDR1 ENHRY and CDR2 SYGVKD come from the germline V gene. This sample also belongs to another study, concerning T cells expressing NK-cell markers. As that study records: Several of the donors also had these clonotypes leading their CD3+CD56-NKG2C+ fraction.

The clonotype was recovered from a woman younger than 30 in good health. The chain uses TRBV10-3 and TRBJ1-2, with D possibly being TRBD1 (5 bases). Sequencing was done on a sample of CD4+ T cells sorted from blood. The CDR3, as DNA: TGTGCCGTGTCTGGGGGTGACTATGGCTACACCTTC. Amino acid sequence: CAVSGGDYGYTF.